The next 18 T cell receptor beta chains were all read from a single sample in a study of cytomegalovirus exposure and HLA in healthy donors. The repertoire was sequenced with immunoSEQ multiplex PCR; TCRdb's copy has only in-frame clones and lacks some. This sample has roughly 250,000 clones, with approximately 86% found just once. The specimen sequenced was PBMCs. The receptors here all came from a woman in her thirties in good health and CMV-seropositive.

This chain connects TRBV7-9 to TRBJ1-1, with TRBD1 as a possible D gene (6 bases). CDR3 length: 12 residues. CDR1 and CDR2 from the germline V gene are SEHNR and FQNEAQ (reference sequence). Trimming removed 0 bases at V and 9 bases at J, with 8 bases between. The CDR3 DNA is TGTGCCAGCAGCTTAGCACAGGGTAAAGCTTTCTTT. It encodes CASSLAQGKAFF.

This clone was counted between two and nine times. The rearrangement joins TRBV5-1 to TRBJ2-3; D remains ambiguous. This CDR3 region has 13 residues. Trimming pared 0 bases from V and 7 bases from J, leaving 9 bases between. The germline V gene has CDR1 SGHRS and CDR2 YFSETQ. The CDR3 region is CASSLEDINTQYF. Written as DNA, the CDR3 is TGCGCCAGCAGCTTGGAAGACATCAATACGCAGTATTTT.

The CDR3 loop is CASPWTGNTGELFF. The CDR3 DNA is TGCGCCAGCCCTTGGACAGGGAACACCGGGGAGCTGTTTTTT. The chain joins TRBV23-1 to TRBJ2-2, with 7 positions matching TRBD1. TRBV23-1 is noted as an ORF with a role that remains uncertain. CDR3 length: 14 amino acids. V shed 8 bases and J 1 base; nucleotides not matched to a gene: 4.

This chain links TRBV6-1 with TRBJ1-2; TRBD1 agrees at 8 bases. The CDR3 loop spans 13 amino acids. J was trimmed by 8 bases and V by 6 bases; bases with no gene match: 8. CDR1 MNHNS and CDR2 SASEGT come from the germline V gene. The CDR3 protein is CASRATTGGGYTF. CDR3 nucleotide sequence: TGTGCCAGCAGAGCGACTACAGGGGGAGGCTACACCTTC.

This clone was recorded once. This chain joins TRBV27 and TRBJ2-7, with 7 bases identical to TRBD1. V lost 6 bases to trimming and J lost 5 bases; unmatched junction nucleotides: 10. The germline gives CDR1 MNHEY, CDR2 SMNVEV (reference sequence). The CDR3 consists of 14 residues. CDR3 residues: CASRIQGSRNEQYF. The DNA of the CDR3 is TGTGCCAGCAGAATACAGGGGAGTAGGAACGAGCAGTACTTC.

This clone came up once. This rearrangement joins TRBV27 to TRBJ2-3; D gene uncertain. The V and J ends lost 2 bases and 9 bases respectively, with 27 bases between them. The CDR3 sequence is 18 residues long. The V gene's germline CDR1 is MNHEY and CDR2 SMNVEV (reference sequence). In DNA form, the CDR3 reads TGTGCCAGCAGTTTAACGTATACCGGCCTTTCCACAGATACAACGCAGTATTTT. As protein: CASSLTYTGLSTDTTQYF.

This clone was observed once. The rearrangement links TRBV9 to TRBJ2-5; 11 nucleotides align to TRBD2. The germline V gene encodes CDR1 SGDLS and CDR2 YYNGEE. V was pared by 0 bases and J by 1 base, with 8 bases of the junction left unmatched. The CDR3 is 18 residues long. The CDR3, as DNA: TGTGCCAGCAGCGTAGGGGTAGCGGGAGGGCCTGGCCAAGAGACCCAGTACTTC. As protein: CASSVGVAGGPGQETQYF. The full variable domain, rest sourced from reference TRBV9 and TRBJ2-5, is DSGVTQTPKHLITATGQRVTLRCSPRSGDLSVYWYQQSLDQGLQFLIQYYNGEERAKGNILERFSAQQFPDLHSELNLSSLELGDSALYFCASSVGVAGGPGQETQYFGPGTRLLVL.

The DNA for the CDR3 is TGTGCCAGCAGTCATGGAGGACTGCCTTATGGCTACACCTTC. It is translated as CASSHGGLPYGYTF. The rearrangement uses TRBV27 and TRBJ1-2; no clear D. In germline, CDR1 is MNHEY, CDR2 SMNVEV (reference sequence). This CDR3 has 14 amino acids. V was cut by 5 bases and J by 5 bases, with 15 bases left in between.

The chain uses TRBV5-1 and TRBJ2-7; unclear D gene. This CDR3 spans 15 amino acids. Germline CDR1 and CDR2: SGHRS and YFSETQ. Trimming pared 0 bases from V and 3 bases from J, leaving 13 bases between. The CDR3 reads CASSLEWSGNYEQYF. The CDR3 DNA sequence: TGCGCCAGCAGCTTGGAGTGGTCAGGCAACTACGAGCAGTACTTC.

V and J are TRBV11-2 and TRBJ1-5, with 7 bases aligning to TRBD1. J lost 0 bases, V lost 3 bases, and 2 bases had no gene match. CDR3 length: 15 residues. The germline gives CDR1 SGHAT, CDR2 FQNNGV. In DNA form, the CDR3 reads TGTGCCAGCAGCTTGGGACAGTATAGCAATCAGCCCCAGCATTTT. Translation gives CASSLGQYSNQPQHF.

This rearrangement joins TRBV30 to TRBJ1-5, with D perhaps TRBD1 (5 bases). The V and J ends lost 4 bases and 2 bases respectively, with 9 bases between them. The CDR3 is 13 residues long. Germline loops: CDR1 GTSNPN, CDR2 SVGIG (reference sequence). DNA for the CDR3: TGTGCCTGGAAAGGGGCAGGCAATCAGCCCCAGCATTTT. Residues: CAWKGAGNQPQHF.

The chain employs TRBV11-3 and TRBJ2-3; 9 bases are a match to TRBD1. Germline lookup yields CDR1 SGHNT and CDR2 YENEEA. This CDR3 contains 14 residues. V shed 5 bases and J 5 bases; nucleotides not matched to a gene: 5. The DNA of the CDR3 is TGTGCCAGCAGCCGGGACAGGGTGGGAGATACGCAGTATTTT. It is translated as CASSRDRVGDTQYF.

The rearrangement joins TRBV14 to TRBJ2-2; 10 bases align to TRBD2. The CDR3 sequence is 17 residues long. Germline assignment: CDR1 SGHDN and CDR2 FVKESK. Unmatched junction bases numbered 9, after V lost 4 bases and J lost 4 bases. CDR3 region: CASSPRRLAGGTGELFF. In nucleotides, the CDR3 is TGTGCCAGCAGCCCCCGACGACTAGCGGGTGGCACCGGGGAGCTGTTTTTT.

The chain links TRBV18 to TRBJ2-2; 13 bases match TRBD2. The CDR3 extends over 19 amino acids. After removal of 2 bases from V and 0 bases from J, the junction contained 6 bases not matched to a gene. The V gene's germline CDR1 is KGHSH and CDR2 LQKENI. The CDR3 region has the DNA TGTGCCAGCTCACCATTACTAGCGGGAGGGGAGTCGAACACCGGGGAGCTGTTTTTT. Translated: CASSPLLAGGESNTGELFF.

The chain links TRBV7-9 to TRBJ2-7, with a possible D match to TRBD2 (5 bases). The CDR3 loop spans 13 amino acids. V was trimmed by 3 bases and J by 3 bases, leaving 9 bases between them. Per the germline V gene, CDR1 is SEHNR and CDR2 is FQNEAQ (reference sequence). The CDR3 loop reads CASSFTGGYEQYF. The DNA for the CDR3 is TGTGCCAGCAGCTTTACCGGAGGCTACGAGCAGTACTTC. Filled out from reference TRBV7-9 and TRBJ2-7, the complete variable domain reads DTGVSQNPRHKITKRGQNVTFRCDPISEHNRLYWYRQTLGQGPEFLTYFQNEAQLEKSRLLSDRFSAERPKGSFSTLEIQRTEQGDSAMYLCASSFTGGYEQYFGPGTRLTVT.

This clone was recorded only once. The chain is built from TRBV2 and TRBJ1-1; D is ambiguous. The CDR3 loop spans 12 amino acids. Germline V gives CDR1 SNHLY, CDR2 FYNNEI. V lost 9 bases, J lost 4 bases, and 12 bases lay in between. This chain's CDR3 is CARLGGSTEAFF. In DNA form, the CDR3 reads TGTGCCAGACTCGGAGGGAGCACTGAAGCTTTCTTT.

The CDR3 sequence: CSDDSTGVGAFF. CDR3 bases: TGCAGCGACGACTCTACAGGGGTCGGAGCTTTCTTT. The chain has TRBV29-1 and TRBJ1-1; TRBD1 aligns across 7 bases. Germline CDR1 is SQVTM and CDR2 is ANQGSEA. Trimming took 7 bases from V and 10 from J; bases not matched to a gene: 12. This CDR3 is 12 amino acids long.

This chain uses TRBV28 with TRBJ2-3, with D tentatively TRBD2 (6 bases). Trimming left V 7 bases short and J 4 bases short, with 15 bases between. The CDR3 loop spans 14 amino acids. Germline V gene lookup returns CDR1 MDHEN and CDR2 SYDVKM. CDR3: CASKLDYDPDTQYF. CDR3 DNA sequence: TGTGCCAGCAAATTGGACTACGACCCAGATACGCAGTATTTT.